The 22 T cell receptor beta chains in this list originate from one sample, sequenced in a study of vaccination effects on CD4 cells after COVID-19. TCRdb's copy holds only in-frame clones and misses some; the assay was immunoSEQ multiplex PCR. The sample lists 43,000 or so clones, approximately 70% occurring once. Scientists isolated CD4+ T cells after a roughly nine-day culture period ended. The vaccine given was either BNT162b2 or mRNA-1273, in two doses. No antigen has been assigned to these receptors. Sample: CD4+ T cells from PBMCs cultured without peptide, taken after COVID-19 vaccination. These receptors were obtained from a human donor who received a COVID-19 vaccine.

The chain uses TRBV24-1 and TRBJ2-5; D remains unclear. The germline CDR1 and CDR2 sequences are KGHDR and SFDVKD. The CDR3 loop spans 15 amino acids. Trimming stripped 5 bases from V and 1 base from J, with 13 bases between. The CDR3 reads CATSAKSGPQETQYF. The DNA of the CDR3 is TGTGCCACCAGTGCCAAGTCAGGTCCCCAAGAGACCCAGTACTTC.

V and J are TRBV15 and TRBJ1-1, with no clear D. V lost 3 bases and J lost 1, with 6 bases in between. Germline assignment: CDR1 LNHNV and CDR2 YYDKDF (reference sequence). The CDR3 spans 13 residues. In nucleotides, the CDR3 is TGTGCCACCAGCAGGGATAAGAACACTGAAGCTTTCTTT. Its translation is CATSRDKNTEAFF.

The chain couples TRBV19 to TRBJ1-2, with TRBD1 as a possible D gene (5 bases). The V end was cut by 7 bases, the J end by 3 bases, with 18 bases between. The CDR3 length is 15 residues. CDR1 and CDR2 from the germline V gene are LNHDA and SQIVND (reference sequence). The CDR3 loop is CASTHRRGLDYGYTF. CDR3 nucleotides: TGTGCCAGTACCCACAGGCGGGGACTAGACTATGGCTACACCTTC.

V usage is TRBV24-1 and J usage is TRBJ2-1; 11 bases map to TRBD2. The CDR3 spans 15 residues. V lost 6 bases and J lost 7; bases outside the gene matches: 7. Looked up from germline, CDR1 is KGHDR and CDR2 is SFDVKD. CDR3 residues: CATSLSGRAQNEQFF. DNA for the CDR3: TGTGCCACCAGTCTTAGCGGGAGGGCCCAAAATGAGCAGTTCTTC.

The chain employs TRBV5-1 and TRBJ2-5; 8 bases match TRBD1. The CDR3 is 16 amino acids. Germline lookup yields CDR1 SGHRS and CDR2 YFSETQ. V was pared by 4 bases and J by 0 bases, with 8 bases of the junction left unmatched. CDR3 protein: CASSKDRAVYQETQYF. The CDR3 DNA reads as TGCGCCAGCAGCAAGGACAGGGCCGTGTACCAAGAGACCCAGTACTTC.

This clone came up once. This rearrangement joins TRBV4-2 to TRBJ2-1, with a possible D match to TRBD2 (6 bases). V shed 4 bases and J shed 1 base, with 17 bases lying between them. The CDR3 extends over 17 amino acids. Per germline, CDR1 LGHNA and CDR2 YNFKEQ. This CDR3 is CASSLPDQGLSYNEQFF. DNA of the CDR3: TGTGCCAGCAGCCTCCCCGACCAGGGACTTTCCTACAATGAGCAGTTCTTC.

The chain carries TRBV5-4 and TRBJ2-7; 8 nucleotides match TRBD1. J was trimmed by 3 bases and V by 3 bases; bases with no gene match: 5. CDR3 size: 14 residues. Germline values: CDR1 SGHNT, CDR2 YYREEE (reference sequence). This CDR3 reads CASSWTTGDYEQYF. In DNA form, the CDR3 reads TGTGCCAGCAGCTGGACGACAGGGGACTACGAGCAGTACTTC.

The chain has TRBV7-2 and TRBJ2-7; D could derive from TRBD1 or TRBD2 (6 bases each). With 2 bases removed from V and 6 bases from J, the gap between germline ends came to 14 bases. The CDR3 totals 14 residues. Germline V gene sequence: CDR1 SGHTA, CDR2 FQGNSA. The chain's CDR3 is CASSLIPGAGEQYF. CDR3 nucleotides: TGTGCCAGCAGCTTAATTCCGGGGGCCGGCGAGCAGTACTTC. Variable domain in full (rest from reference TRBV7-2 and TRBJ2-7): GAGVSQSPSNKVTEKGKDVELRCDPISGHTALYWYRQSLGQGLEFLIYFQGNSAPDKSGLPSDRFSAERTGGSVSTLTIQRTQQEDSAVYLCASSLIPGAGEQYFGPGTRLTVT.

This chain links TRBV18 with TRBJ2-7; D gene unclear. Trimming took 4 bases from V and 2 from J, leaving 18 bases between them. The germline V gene encodes CDR1 KGHSH and CDR2 LQKENI. The CDR3 sequence is 16 residues long. CDR3 nucleotide sequence: TGTGCCAGCTCACAGCGATTGGGTTCAGGCGCCTACGAGCAGTACTTC. Translation: CASSQRLGSGAYEQYF.

The rearrangement uses TRBV10-3 and TRBJ2-3, with TRBD2 as a possible D gene (6 bases). Trimming took off 7 bases at V and 2 bases at J, with 13 bases between the two ends. This CDR3 spans 14 amino acids. Per the germline V gene, CDR1 is ENHRY and CDR2 is SYGVKD. In DNA form, the CDR3 reads TGTGCCATCACTAGCGATTTTTACACAGATACGCAGTATTTT. Translation gives CAITSDFYTDTQYF.

This chain's CDR3 is CATSREGLAEPYNEQFF. Here the CDR3 DNA reads TGTGCCACCAGCAGAGAAGGATTAGCCGAACCTTACAATGAGCAGTTCTTC. The chain uses TRBV15 and TRBJ2-1; D not certain. V dropped 0 bases and J dropped 4 bases, with 16 bases sitting between them. CDR3 length: 17 residues. Germline lookup yields CDR1 LNHNV and CDR2 YYDKDF (reference sequence).

The table lists this clone with many counts. V is TRBV2 and J is TRBJ1-1; maybe TRBD1 (5 bases). The CDR3 is 12 amino acids. V lost 5 bases to trimming and J lost 6 bases, with 10 bases between them. Germline lookup yields CDR1 SNHLY and CDR2 FYNNEI. CDR3 residues: CASSPGTSEAFF. CDR3 sequence (DNA): TGTGCCAGCAGTCCCGGGACTTCTGAAGCTTTCTTT.

The V gene is TRBV5-1, the J gene TRBJ2-1; D is unclear. Trimming stripped 0 bases from V and 0 bases from J, with 10 bases between. This CDR3 region has 16 residues. Germline values: CDR1 SGHRS, CDR2 YFSETQ. The CDR3 bases are TGCGCCAGCAGCTTGGAAGCTAAGAGCTCCTACAATGAGCAGTTCTTC. It translates to CASSLEAKSSYNEQFF.

The rearrangement uses TRBV6-2 or TRBV6-3 and TRBJ2-1, with D maybe TRBD1 (5 bases). CDR3 length equals 12 residues. CDR1 and CDR2 from the germline V gene are MNHEY and SVGEGT. V was pared by 2 bases and J by 15 bases, with 14 bases between. The CDR3 DNA follows: TGTGCCAGCAGTTACACCGGACAAGGGGCGTTCTTC. Its protein is CASSYTGQGAFF.

The V call is TRBV2, the J call TRBJ2-7; D tentatively fits TRBD1 or TRBD2 (5 bases each). Germline loops: CDR1 SNHLY, CDR2 FYNNEI. This CDR3 has 14 residues. V dropped 4 bases and J dropped 2 bases, with 12 bases sitting between them. CDR3 residues: CASSVEGPAYEQYF. CDR3 nucleotide sequence: TGTGCCAGCAGTGTTGAGGGACCCGCCTACGAGCAGTACTTC.

The J gene is TRBJ2-3, the V gene TRBV29-1; D perhaps matches TRBD2 (6 bases). The V and J ends lost 4 bases and 0 bases respectively, with 11 bases between them. This CDR3 is 14 amino acids long. CDR1 SQVTM and CDR2 ANQGSEA come from the germline V gene. CDR3 protein: CSVGSGSSTDTQYF. CDR3 DNA: TGCAGCGTTGGGAGCGGGTCTAGCACAGATACGCAGTATTTT.

This sequence joins TRBV10-2 and TRBJ2-1; 7 bases align to TRBD1. From germline, CDR1 is WSHSY and CDR2 SAAADI. CDR3 size: 13 residues. The chain's CDR3 is CARGLSSYNEQFF. CDR3 DNA sequence: TGCGCGAGGGGGCTGAGCTCCTACAATGAGCAGTTCTTC.

V is TRBV5-1 and J is TRBJ2-7; the match to TRBD2 covers 10 bases. The CDR3 loop spans 15 amino acids. Germline V gene data show CDR1 as SGHRS and CDR2 as YFSETQ. Trimming cost V 4 bases and J 7 bases; bases outside gene matches: 11. In DNA form, the CDR3 reads TGCGCCAGCAGCCGAGAAAGCGGGAGGGCCGGGGAGCAGTACTTC. It codes for CASSRESGRAGEQYF.

The chain uses TRBV18 and TRBJ2-5; D is uncertain. Trimming stripped 1 base from V and 0 bases from J, with 6 bases between. The germline V gene encodes CDR1 KGHSH and CDR2 LQKENI. The CDR3 runs to 14 residues. The CDR3 DNA sequence: TGTGCCAGCTCACCACGGTCCGACCAAGAGACCCAGTACTTC. This encodes CASSPRSDQETQYF.

In its sample, this clone was seen a few times. The J gene is TRBJ1-5, the V gene TRBV2; no definite D call. Germline loops: CDR1 SNHLY, CDR2 FYNNEI. There are 14 residues in the CDR3. Trimming stripped 6 bases from V and 0 bases from J, with 9 bases between. As DNA, the CDR3 is TGTGCCAGCAGGGGCAGGTATAGCAATCAGCCCCAGCATTTT. Amino acids: CASRGRYSNQPQHF.

This clone was counted once. The chain joins TRBV5-1 to TRBJ2-2; D is unclear. Germline loops: CDR1 SGHRS, CDR2 YFSETQ. This CDR3 comprises 15 residues. V lost 2 bases, J lost 3 bases, and 11 bases lay in between. The chain's CDR3 is CASSFRQAYTGELFF. The CDR3 nucleotides are TGCGCCAGCAGCTTTCGACAAGCCTACACCGGGGAGCTGTTTTTT.

This clone was seen more than once but under ten times. The genes are TRBV5-1 and TRBJ2-5; 11 nucleotides align to TRBD1. J lost 4 bases, V lost 4 bases, and 9 bases had no gene match. The CDR3 totals 16 residues. From germline, CDR1 is SGHRS and CDR2 YFSETQ. In DNA form, the CDR3 reads TGCGCCAGCAGCCTCTTATCCGGGACAGGGGGAGAGACCCAGTACTTC. Protein sequence: CASSLLSGTGGETQYF.